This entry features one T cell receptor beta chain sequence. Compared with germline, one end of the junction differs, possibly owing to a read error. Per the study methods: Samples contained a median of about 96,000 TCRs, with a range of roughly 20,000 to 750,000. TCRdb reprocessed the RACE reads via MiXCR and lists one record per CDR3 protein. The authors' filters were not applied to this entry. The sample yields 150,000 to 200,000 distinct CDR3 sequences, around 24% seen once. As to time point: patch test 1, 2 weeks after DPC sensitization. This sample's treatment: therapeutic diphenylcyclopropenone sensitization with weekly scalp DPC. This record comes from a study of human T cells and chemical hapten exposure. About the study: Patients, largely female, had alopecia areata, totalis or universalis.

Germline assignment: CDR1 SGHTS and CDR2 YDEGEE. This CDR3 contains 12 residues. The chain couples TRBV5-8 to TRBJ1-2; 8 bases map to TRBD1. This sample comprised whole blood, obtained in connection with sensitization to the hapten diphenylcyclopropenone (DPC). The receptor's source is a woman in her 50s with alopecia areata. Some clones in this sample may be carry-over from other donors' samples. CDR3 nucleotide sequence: TGTGCCAGCAGTCTTATCGACAGGGGCCCGTTATTC. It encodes CASSLIDRGPLF.